This TCR beta chain was captured in a study of blood T cell repertoires in COVID-19. Study summary: The cDNA or gDNA used as material had been derived from T cells, B-cell-depleted T cells, or PBMCs.

From germline, CDR1 is SGHTA and CDR2 FQGNSA. This CDR3 region has 17 residues. V dropped 5 bases and J dropped 5; count of bases not matched to a gene: 15. Some clones are missing from TCRdb's copy, which holds only in-frame ones; the method was immunoSEQ multiplex PCR. This sample has approximately 90,000 clones; 84% occur once, and the top ten carry around a quarter. This TCR came from a man aged 60 to 69 with acute or convalescent COVID-19. The sample was peripheral blood. This sequence joins TRBV7-2 and TRBJ2-5, with TRBD2 identical over 9 bases. CDR3 protein: CASSTTLRGGGLETQYF. CDR3 nucleotides: TGTGCCAGCAGCACAACGCTGCGGGGGGGCGGGTTGGAGACCCAGTACTTC.